This TCR beta chain was captured by sequencing in a study of glioma-infiltrating T cells. Study context: About one million peripheral T cells were targeted at roughly 4.5- to 10-fold coverage.

The CDR3 loop spans 16 amino acids. The V gene's germline CDR1 is MGHRA and CDR2 YSYEKL. A word on this clonotype: This may come from a read error, since a much larger clone is one base off.

The iRepertoire nested amplicon-rescue multiplex PCR amplified TCR alpha and beta CDR3s from RNA. A single record per CDR3 protein comes from TCRdb applying MiXCR to the multiplex PCR reads. Of a few hundred thousand distinct CDR3 sequences listed, around 45% are singletons. The chain links TRBV4-1 to TRBJ2-5; the D is unclear. This receptor was taken from a human donor with low-grade glioma or glioblastoma, undergoing nonglioma brain surgery, or in good health (not recorded which). The sequencing sample was made of glioma tissue, nonneoplastic brain tissue, or PBMCs (not recorded which). The CDR3 nucleotides read TGCGCCAGCAGCCAAGATAAAGGCGGCGCCCAAGAGACCCAGTGCTTC. Translating it yields CASSQDKGGAQETQCF.